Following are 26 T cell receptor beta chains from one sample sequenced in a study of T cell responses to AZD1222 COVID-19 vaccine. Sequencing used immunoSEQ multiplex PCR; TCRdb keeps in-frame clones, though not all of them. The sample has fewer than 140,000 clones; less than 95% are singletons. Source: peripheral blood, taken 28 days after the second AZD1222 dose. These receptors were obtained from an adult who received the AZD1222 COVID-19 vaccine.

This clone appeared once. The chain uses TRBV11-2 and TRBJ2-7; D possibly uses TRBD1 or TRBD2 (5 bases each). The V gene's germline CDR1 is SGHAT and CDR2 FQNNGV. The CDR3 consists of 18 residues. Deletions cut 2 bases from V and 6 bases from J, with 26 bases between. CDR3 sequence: CASSLRLFLGGVGGEQYF. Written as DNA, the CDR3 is TGTGCCAGCAGCTTAAGATTATTTCTTGGGGGAGTGGGCGGCGAGCAGTACTTC.

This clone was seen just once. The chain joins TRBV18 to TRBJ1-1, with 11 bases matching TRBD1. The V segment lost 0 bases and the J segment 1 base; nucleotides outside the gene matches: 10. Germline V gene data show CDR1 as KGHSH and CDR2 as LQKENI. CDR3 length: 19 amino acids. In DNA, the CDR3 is TGTGCCAGCTCACCACCATATACGGACAGGGGGCTAGGGAACACTGAAGCTTTCTTT. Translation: CASSPPYTDRGLGNTEAFF.

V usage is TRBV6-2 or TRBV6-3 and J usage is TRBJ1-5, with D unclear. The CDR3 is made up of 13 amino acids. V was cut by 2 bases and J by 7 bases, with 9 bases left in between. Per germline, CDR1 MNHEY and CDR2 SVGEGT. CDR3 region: CASSYGVRQPQHF. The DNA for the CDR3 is TGTGCCAGCAGTTACGGGGTACGACAGCCCCAGCATTTT.

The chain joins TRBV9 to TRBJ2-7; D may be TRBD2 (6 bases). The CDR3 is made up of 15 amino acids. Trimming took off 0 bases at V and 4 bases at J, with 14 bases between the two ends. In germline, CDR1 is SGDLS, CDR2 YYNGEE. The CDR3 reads CASSVALGGPYEQYF. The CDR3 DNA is TGTGCCAGCAGCGTAGCTCTCGGGGGACCTTACGAGCAGTACTTC.

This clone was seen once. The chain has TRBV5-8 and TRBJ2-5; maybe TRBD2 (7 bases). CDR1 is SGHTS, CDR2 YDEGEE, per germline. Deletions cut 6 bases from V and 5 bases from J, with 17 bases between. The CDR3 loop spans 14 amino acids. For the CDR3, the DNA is TGTGCCAGCACAAGGGGGGGGGCCGAGGAGACCCAGTACTTC. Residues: CASTRGGAEETQYF.

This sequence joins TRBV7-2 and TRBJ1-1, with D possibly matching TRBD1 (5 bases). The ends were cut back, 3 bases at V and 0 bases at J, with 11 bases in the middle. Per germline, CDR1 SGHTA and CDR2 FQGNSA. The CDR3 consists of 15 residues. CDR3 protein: CASSFEGPMNTEAFF. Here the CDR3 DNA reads TGTGCCAGCAGCTTCGAGGGACCGATGAACACTGAAGCTTTCTTT.

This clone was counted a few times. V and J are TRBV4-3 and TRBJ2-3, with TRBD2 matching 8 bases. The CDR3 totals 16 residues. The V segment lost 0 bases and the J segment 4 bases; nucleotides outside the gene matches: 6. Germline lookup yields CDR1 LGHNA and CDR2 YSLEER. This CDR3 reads CASSQDPGGAPDTQYF. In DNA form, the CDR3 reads TGCGCCAGCAGCCAAGACCCCGGGGGGGCCCCAGATACGCAGTATTTT.

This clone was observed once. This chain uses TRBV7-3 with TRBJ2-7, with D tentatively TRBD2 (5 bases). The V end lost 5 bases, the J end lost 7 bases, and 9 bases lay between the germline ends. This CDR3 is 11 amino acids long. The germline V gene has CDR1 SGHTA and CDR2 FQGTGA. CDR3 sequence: CASSRGGEQYF. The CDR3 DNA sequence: TGTGCCAGCAGCCGGGGTGGGGAGCAGTACTTC.

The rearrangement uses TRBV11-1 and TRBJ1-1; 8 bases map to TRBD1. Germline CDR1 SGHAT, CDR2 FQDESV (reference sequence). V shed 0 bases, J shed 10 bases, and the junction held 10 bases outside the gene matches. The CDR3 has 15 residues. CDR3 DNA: TGTGCCAGCAGCTTAGCGCCGAACAGGGGGGTCGTAGCTTTCTTT. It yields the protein CASSLAPNRGVVAFF.

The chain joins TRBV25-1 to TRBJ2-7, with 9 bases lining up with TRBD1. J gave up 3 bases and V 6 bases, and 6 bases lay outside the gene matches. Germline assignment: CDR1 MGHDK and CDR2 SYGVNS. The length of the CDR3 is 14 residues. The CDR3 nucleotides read TGTGCCAGCAGGAGAACGGGACAGGGCTACGAGCAGTACTTC. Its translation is CASRRTGQGYEQYF.

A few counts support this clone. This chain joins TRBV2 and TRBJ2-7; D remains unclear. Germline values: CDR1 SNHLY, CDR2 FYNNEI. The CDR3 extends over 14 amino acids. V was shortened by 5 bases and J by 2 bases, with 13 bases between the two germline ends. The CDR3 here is CASSPPLTTYEQYF. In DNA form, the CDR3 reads TGTGCCAGCAGTCCCCCACTGACCACCTACGAGCAGTACTTC.

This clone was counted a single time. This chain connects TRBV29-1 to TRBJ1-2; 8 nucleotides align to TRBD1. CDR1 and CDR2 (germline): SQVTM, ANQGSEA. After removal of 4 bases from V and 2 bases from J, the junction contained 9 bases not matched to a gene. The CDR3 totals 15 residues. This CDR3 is CSVGGTGLENYGYTF. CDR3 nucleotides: TGCAGCGTTGGCGGGACAGGTCTAGAGAACTATGGCTACACCTTC. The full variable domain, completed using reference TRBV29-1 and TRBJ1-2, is SAVISQKPSRDICQRGTSLTIQCQVDSQVTMMFWYRQQPGQSLTLIATANQGSEATYESGFVIDKFPISRPNLTFSTLTVSNMSPEDSSIYLCSVGGTGLENYGYTFGSGTRLTVV.

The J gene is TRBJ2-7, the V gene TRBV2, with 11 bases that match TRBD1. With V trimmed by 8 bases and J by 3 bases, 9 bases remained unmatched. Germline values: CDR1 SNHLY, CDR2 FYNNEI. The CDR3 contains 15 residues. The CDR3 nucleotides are TGTGCCAGCTCAACACCGGGACAGGGGGTCTACGAGCAGTACTTC. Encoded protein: CASSTPGQGVYEQYF.

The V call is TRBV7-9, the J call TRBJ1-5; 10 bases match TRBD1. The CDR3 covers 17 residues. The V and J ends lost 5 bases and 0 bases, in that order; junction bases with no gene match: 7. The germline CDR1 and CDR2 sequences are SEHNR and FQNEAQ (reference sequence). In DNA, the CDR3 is TGTGCCAGCAGCGCCGGGACAGGGGCTTTTAGCAATCAGCCCCAGCATTTT. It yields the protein CASSAGTGAFSNQPQHF. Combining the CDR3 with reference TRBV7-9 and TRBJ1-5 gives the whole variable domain DTGVSQNPRHKITKRGQNVTFRCDPISEHNRLYWYRQTLGQGPEFLTYFQNEAQLEKSRLLSDRFSAERPKGSFSTLEIQRTEQGDSAMYLCASSAGTGAFSNQPQHFGDGTRLSIL.

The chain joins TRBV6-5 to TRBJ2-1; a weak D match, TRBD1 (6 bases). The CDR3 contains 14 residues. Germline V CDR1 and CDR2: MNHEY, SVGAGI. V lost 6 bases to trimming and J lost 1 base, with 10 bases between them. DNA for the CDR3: TGTGCCAGCAGGGCGGACAGATCCTACAATGAGCAGTTCTTC. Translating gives CASRADRSYNEQFF.

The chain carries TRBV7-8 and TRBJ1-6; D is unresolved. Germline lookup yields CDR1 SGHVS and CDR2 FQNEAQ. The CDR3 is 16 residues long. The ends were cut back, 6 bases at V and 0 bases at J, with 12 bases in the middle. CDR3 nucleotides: TGTGCCAGCAGAGTGACCGAGAGCTCCTATAATTCACCCCTCCACTTT. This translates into CASRVTESSYNSPLHF.

In DNA form, the CDR3 reads TGTGCCAGCAGCTTGAGGACAGGGTCCGATGAGCAGTTCTTC. This encodes CASSLRTGSDEQFF. This chain joins TRBV7-2 and TRBJ2-1, with TRBD1 identical over 8 bases. CDR3 length: 14 residues. The germline CDR1 and CDR2 sequences are SGHTA and FQGNSA. V trimming: 3 bases; J trimming: 8 bases; junction bases outside the gene matches: 6.

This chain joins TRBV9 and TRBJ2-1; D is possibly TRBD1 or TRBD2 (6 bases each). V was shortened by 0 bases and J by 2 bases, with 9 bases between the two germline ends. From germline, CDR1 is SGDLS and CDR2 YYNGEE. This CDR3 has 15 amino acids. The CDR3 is CASSVDGGPYNEQFF. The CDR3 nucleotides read TGTGCCAGCAGCGTAGACGGGGGCCCCTACAATGAGCAGTTCTTC.

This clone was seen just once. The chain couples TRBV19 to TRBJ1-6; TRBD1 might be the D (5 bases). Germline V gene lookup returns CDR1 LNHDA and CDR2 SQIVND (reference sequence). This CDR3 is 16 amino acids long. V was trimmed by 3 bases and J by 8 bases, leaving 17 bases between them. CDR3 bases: TGTGCCAGTAGTATTTTGGGGCGCGGGGCCTATTCACCCCTCCACTTT. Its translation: CASSILGRGAYSPLHF.

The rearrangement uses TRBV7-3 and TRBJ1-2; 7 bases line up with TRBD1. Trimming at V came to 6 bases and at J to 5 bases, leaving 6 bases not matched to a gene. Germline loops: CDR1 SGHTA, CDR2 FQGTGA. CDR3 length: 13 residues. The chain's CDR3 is CASRGDSLYGYTF. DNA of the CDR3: TGTGCCAGCAGGGGGGACAGCCTTTATGGCTACACCTTC.

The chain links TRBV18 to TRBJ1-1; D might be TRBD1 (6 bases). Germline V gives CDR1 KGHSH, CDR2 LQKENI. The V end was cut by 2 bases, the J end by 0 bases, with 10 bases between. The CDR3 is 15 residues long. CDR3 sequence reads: CASSPRGGMNTEAFF. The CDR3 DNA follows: TGTGCCAGCTCACCAAGAGGGGGGATGAACACTGAAGCTTTCTTT.

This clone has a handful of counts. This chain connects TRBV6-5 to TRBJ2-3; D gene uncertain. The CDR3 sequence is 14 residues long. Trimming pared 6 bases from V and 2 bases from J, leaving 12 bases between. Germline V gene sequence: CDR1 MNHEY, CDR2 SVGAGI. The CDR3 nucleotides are TGTGCCAGCAGCAAGGGAAGATACACAGATACGCAGTATTTT. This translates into CASSKGRYTDTQYF.

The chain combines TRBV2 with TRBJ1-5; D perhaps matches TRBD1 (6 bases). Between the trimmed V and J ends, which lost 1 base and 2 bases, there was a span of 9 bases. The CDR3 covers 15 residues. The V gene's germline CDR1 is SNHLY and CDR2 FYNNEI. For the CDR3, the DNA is TGTGCCAGCAGTGAAGAGGGGGGCGGCAATCAGCCCCAGCATTTT. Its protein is CASSEEGGGNQPQHF.

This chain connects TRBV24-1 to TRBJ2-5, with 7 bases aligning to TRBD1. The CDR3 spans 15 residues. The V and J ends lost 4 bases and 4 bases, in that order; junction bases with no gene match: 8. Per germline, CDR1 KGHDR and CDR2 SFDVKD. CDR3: CATSDPGQTAETQYF. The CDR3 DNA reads TGTGCCACCAGTGACCCGGGACAGACGGCAGAGACCCAGTACTTC.

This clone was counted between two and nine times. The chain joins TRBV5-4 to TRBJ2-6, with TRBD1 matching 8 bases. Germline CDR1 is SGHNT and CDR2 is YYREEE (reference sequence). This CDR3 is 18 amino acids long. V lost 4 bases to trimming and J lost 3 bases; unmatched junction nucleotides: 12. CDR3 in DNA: TGTGCCAGCAGCACTCCCGGACAGGGAGCTCTTGGGGCCAACGTCCTGACTTTC. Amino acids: CASSTPGQGALGANVLTF.

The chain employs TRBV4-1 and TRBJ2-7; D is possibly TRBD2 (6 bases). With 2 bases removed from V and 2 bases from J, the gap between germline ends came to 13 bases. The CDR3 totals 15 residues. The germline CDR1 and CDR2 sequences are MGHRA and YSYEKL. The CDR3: CASSQPLAGTYEQYF. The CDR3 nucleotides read TGCGCCAGCAGCCAACCATTGGCGGGAACCTACGAGCAGTACTTC.